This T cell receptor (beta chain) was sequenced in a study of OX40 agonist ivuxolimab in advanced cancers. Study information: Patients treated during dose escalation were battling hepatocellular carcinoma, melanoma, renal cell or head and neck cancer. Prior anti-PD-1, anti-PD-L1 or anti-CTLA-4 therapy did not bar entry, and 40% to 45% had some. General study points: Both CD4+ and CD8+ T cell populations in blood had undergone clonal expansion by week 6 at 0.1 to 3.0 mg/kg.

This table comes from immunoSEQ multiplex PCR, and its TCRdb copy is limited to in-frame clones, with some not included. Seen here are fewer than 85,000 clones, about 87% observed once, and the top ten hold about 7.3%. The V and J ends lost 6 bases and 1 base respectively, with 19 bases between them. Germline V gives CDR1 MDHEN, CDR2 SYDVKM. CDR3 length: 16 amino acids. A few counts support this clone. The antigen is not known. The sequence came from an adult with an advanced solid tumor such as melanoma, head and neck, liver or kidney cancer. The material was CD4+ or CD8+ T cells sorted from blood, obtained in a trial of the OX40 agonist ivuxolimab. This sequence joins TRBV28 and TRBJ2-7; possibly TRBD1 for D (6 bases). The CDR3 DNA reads TGTGCCAGCAGCTTCTCTTGGGCAGGGGATTCCTACGAGCAGTACTTC. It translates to CASSFSWAGDSYEQYF.